This T cell receptor beta chain was recorded in a study of shared clonotypes between healthy human individuals. Study-level points and caveats: On the whole, naive subsets had larger estimated richness than memory subsets had. The study sampled only blood, and tissue repertoires likely differ. A few donors showed sharing of approximately 5% of naive CD4 clonotypes.

Only in-frame clones appear in the TCRdb table, and some are missing; sequencing was by immunoSEQ multiplex PCR. This table holds approximately 530,000 clones, 90% to 96% found once. As to this clone: Its antigen remains unknown.

Caucasian adults living in Nashville, Tennessee, provided all samples. The CDR3 spans 18 residues. CDR1 and CDR2 from the germline V gene are LNHDA and SQIVND (reference sequence). Deletions cut 7 bases from V and 0 bases from J, with 22 bases between. The TCR originated in a woman aged 25 to 39 in good health. The specimen was naive CD4+ T cells sorted from blood. Specified subset: CD45RA+ positively selected. The chain links TRBV19 to TRBJ1-5; D unclear. The CDR3 region has the DNA TGTGCCAGTAAATCGGACGGCCGTCGGCCTTATAGCAATCAGCCCCAGCATTTT. This encodes CASKSDGRRPYSNQPQHF. The variable domain in full, with the rest retrieved from reference TRBV19 and TRBJ1-5, is DGGITQSPKYLFRKEGQNVTLSCEQNLNHDAMYWYRQDPGQGLRLIYYSQIVNDFQKGDIAEGYSVSREKKESFPLTVTSAQKNPTAFYLCASKSDGRRPYSNQPQHFGDGTRLSIL.